This T cell receptor (beta chain) came from a study of neurological immune-mediated disorders. Findings of the study overall: There were no CDR3 amino acid sequences shared by expanded clones across subjects, a result suggesting private repertoires in all groups. Phylogenetic grouping put 18 of 34 multiple sclerosis patients' repertoires into one related-CDR3 cluster, a possible signature.

This clonotype has only a few counts. Antigen: not known. V shed 4 bases, J shed 0 bases, and the junction held 1 base outside the gene matches. Germline values: CDR1 SNHLY, CDR2 FYNNEI. The CDR3 totals 14 residues. Each TCR transcript was tagged with a 10-nucleotide random UMI during 5'RACE. TCRdb passed the 5' RACE reads through MiXCR, listing each CDR3 protein once. The sample lists tens of thousands of distinct CDR3 sequences; roughly 4.4% were seen once. Sequenced: PBMCs. This rearrangement joins TRBV2 to TRBJ2-3; 7 bases line up with TRBD1. This sequence was found in an older woman with multiple sclerosis. CDR3 sequence: CASSAGGSTDTQYF. The CDR3, as DNA: TGTGCCAGCAGTGCAGGGGGTAGCACAGATACGCAGTATTTT.